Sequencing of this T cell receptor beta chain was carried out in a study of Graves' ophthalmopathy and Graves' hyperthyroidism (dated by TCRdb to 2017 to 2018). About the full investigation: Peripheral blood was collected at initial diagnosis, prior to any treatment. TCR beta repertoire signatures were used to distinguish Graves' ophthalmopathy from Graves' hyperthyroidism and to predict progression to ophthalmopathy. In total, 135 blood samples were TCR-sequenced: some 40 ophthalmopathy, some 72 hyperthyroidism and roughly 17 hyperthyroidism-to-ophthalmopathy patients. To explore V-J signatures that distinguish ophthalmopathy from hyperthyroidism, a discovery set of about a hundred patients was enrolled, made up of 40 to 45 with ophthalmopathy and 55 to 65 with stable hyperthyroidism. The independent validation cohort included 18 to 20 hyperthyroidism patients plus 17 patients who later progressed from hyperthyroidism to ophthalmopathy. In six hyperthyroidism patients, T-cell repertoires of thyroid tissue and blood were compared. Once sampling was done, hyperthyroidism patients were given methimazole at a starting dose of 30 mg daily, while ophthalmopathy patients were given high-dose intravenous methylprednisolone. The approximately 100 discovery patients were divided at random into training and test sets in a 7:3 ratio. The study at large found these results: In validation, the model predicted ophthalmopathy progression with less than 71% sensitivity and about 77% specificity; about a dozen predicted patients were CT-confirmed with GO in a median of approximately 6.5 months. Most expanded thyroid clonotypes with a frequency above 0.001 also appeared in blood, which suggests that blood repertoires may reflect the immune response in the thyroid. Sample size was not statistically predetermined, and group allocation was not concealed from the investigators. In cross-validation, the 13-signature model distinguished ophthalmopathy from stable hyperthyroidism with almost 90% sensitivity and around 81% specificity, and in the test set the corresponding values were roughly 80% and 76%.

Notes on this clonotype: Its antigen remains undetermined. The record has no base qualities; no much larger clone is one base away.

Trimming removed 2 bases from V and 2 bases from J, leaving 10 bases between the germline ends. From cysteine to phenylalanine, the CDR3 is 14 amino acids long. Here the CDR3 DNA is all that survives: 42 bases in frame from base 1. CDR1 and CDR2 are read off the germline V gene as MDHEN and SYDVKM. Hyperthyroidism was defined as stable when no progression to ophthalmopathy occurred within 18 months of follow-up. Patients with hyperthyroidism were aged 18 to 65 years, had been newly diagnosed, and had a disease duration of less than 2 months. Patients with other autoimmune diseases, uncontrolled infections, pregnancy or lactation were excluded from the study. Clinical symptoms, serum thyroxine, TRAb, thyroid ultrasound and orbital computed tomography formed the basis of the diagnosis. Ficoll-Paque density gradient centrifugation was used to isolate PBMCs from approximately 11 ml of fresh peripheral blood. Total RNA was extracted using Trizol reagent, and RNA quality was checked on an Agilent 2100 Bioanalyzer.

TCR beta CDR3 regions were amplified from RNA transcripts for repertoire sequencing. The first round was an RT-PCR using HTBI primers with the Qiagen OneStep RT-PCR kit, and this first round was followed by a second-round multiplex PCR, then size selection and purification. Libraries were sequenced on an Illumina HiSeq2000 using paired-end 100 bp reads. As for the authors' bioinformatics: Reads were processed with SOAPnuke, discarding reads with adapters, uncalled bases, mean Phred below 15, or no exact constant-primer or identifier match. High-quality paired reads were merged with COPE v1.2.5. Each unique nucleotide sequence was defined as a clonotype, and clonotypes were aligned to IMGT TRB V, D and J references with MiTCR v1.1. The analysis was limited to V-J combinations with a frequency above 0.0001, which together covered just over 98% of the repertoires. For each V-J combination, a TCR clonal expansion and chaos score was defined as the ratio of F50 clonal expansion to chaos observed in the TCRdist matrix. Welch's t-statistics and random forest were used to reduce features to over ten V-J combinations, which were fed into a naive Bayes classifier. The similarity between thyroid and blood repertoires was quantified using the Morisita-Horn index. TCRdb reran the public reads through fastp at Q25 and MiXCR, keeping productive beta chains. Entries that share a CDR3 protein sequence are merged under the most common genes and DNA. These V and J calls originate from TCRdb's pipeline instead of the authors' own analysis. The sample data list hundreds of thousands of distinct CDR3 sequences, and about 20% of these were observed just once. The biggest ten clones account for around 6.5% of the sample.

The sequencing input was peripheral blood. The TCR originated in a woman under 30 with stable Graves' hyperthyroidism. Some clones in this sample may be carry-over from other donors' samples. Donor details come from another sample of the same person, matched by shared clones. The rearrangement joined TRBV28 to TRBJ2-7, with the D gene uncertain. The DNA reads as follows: TGTGCCAGCAGTTTACGGGTCCGAGCCTACGAGCAGTACTTC. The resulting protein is CASSLRVRAYEQYF.